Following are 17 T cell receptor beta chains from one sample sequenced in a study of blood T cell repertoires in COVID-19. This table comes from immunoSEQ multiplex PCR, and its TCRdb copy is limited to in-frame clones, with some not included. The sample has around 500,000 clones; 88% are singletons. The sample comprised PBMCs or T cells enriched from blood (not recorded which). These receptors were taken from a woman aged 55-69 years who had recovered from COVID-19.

CDR3 nucleotide sequence: TGTGCCAGCAGCGTAGATCCAGGGCTTAACTATGGCTACACCTTC. Protein product: CASSVDPGLNYGYTF. The chain joins TRBV9 to TRBJ1-2; a possible D gene is TRBD1 (5 bases). Germline values: CDR1 SGDLS, CDR2 YYNGEE. V dropped 0 bases and J dropped 1 base, with 10 bases sitting between them. This CDR3 has 15 amino acids. Full variable domain (missing parts from reference TRBV9 and TRBJ1-2): DSGVTQTPKHLITATGQRVTLRCSPRSGDLSVYWYQQSLDQGLQFLIQYYNGEERAKGNILERFSAQQFPDLHSELNLSSLELGDSALYFCASSVDPGLNYGYTFGSGTRLTVV.

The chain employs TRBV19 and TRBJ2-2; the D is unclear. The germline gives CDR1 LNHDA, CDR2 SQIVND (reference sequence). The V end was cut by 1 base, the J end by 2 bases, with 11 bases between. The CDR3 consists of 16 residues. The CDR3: CASSIGWLFNTGELFF. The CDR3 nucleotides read TGTGCCAGTAGTATAGGGTGGCTTTTTAACACCGGGGAGCTGTTTTTT.

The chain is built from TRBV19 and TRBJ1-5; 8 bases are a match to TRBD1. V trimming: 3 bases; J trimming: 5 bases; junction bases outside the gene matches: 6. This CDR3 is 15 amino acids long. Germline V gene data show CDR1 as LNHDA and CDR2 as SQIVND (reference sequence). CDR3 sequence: CASSISTGVYQPQHF. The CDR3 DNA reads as TGTGCCAGTAGTATCTCGACAGGGGTTTATCAGCCCCAGCATTTT.

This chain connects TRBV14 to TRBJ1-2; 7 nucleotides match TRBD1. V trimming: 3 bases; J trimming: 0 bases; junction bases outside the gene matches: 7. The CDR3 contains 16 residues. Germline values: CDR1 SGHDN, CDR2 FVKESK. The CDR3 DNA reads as TGTGCCAGCAGCCAGACCCGGGACAGATCTAACTATGGCTACACCTTC. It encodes CASSQTRDRSNYGYTF.

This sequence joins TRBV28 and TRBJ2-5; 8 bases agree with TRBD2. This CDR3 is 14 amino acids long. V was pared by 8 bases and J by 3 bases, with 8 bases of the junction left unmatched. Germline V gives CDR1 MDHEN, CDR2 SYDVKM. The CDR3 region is CASGIAGTKETQYF. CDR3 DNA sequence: TGTGCCAGCGGGATAGCGGGGACCAAAGAGACCCAGTACTTC.

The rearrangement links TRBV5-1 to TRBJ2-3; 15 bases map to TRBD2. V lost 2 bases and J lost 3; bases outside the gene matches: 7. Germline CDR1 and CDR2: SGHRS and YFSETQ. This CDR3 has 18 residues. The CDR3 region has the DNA TGCGCCAGCAGCTTTTCTGGACTAGCGGGGGGGCAGACAGATACGCAGTATTTT. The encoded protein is CASSFSGLAGGQTDTQYF.

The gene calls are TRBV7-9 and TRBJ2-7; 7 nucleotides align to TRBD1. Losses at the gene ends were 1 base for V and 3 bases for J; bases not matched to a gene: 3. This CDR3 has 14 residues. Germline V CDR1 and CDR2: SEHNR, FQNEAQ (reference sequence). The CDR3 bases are TGTGCCAGCAGCTTAGGGGACAGCCTCTACGAGCAGTACTTC. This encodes CASSLGDSLYEQYF.

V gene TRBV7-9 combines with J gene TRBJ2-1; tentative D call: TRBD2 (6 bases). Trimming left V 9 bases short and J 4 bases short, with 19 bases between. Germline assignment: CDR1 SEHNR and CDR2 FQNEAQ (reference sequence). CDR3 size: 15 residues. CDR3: CASFLAGGAYNEQFF. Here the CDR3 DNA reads TGTGCCAGTTTCCTTGCAGGAGGGGCATACAATGAGCAGTTCTTC.

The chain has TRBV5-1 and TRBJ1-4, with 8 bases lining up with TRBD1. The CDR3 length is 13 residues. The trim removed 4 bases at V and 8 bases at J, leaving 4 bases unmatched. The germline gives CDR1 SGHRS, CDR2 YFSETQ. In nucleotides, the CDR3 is TGCGCCAGCAGCAAACGACAGGGGGAAAAACTGTTTTTT. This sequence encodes CASSKRQGEKLFF.

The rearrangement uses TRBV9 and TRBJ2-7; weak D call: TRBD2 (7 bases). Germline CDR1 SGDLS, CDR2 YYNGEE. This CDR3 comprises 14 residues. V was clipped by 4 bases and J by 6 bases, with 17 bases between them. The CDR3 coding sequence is TGTGCCAGCAGCCCCTACTTGAGGGGGGGCGAGCAGTACTTC. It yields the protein CASSPYLRGGEQYF.

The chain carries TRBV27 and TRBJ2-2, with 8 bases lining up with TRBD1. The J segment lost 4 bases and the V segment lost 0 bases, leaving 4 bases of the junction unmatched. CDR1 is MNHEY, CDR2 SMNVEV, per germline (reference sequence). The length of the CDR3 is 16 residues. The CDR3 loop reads CASSLSRGRGTGELFF. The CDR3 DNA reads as TGTGCCAGCAGTTTATCCAGGGGGCGAGGCACCGGGGAGCTGTTTTTT.

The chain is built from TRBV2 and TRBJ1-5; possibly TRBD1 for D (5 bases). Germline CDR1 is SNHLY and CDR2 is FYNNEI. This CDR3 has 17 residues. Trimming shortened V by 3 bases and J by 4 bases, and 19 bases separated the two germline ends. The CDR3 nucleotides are TGTGCCAGCAGTGAGGAGACCGCGGGACTGACAAATCAGCCCCAGCATTTT. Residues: CASSEETAGLTNQPQHF.

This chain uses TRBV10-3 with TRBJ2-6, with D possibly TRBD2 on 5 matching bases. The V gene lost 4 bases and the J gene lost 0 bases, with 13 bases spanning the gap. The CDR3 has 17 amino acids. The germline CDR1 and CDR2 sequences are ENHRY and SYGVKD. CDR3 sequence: CAISVSRGASGANVLTF. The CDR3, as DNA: TGTGCCATCAGTGTGTCTCGGGGAGCCTCTGGGGCCAACGTCCTGACTTTC.

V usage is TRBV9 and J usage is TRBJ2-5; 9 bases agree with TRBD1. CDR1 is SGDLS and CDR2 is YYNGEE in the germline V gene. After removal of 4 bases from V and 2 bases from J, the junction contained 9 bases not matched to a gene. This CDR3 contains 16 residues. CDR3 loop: CASSPYSGTGQETQYF. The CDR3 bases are TGTGCCAGCAGCCCCTATTCGGGGACAGGGCAAGAGACCCAGTACTTC.

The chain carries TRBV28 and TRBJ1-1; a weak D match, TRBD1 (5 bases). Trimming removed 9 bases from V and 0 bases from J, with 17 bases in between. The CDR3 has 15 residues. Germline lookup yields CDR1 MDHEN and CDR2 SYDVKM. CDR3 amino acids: CASTGLFLMNTEAFF. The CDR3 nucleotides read TGTGCCAGTACGGGACTTTTCCTCATGAACACTGAAGCTTTCTTT. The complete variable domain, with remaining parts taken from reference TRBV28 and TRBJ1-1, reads DVKVTQSSRYLVKRTGEKVFLECVQDMDHENMFWYRQDPGLGLRLIYFSYDVKMKEKGDIPEGYSVSREKKERFSLILESASTNQTSMYLCASTGLFLMNTEAFFGQGTRLTVV.

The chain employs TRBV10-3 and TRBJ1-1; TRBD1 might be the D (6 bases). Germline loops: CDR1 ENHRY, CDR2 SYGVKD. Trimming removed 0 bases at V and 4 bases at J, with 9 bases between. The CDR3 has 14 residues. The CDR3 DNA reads TGTGCCATCAGTGAGTCTACAGGGCGCACTGAAGCTTTCTTT. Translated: CAISESTGRTEAFF.

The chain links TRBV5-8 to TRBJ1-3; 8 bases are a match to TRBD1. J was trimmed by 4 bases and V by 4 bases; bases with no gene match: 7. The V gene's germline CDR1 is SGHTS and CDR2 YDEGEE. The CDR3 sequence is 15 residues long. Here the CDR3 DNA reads TGTGCCAGCAGCGTACGACAGGGGCAGGGAAACACCATATATTTT. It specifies CASSVRQGQGNTIYF. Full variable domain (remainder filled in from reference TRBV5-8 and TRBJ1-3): EAGVTQSPTHLIKTRGQQATLRCSPISGHTSVYWYQQALGLGLQFLLWYDEGEERNRGNFPPRFSGRQFPNYSSELNVNALELEDSALYLCASSVRQGQGNTIYFGEGSWLTVV.